These 20 T cell receptor beta chains were sequenced from one sample in a study of blood T cell repertoires in COVID-19. Produced via immunoSEQ multiplex PCR; TCRdb's table is partial and in-frame only. The table has more than 80,000 clones, roughly 88% seen once. The sample taken for sequencing was peripheral blood. The receptor source for this set is a human donor with active COVID-19. The donor label of this sample is uncertain.

The chain is built from TRBV2 and TRBJ1-3; 8 bases agree with TRBD1. The junction had 1 base not matched to a gene; V was cut back by 9 bases and J by 0 bases. The CDR3 totals 13 residues. Germline values: CDR1 SNHLY, CDR2 FYNNEI. In DNA form, the CDR3 reads TGTGCCAGAACAGGGGGCTCTGGAAACACCATATATTTT. Translating it yields CARTGGSGNTIYF.

This chain uses TRBV19 with TRBJ1-1; a possible D gene is TRBD1 (5 bases). This CDR3 has 14 residues. Trimming left V 3 bases short and J 5 bases short, with 13 bases between. CDR1 and CDR2 from the germline V gene are LNHDA and SQIVND (reference sequence). In DNA, the CDR3 is TGTGCCAGTAGTATCCAGGGAGGTCGGACTGAAGCTTTCTTT. Amino acids: CASSIQGGRTEAFF.

The V and J genes are TRBV4-2 and TRBJ2-7; 10 bases agree with TRBD1. Germline V CDR1 and CDR2: LGHNA, YNFKEQ. The V and J ends lost 2 bases and 3 bases, in that order; junction bases with no gene match: 7. The CDR3 sequence is 16 residues long. CDR3 nucleotides: TGTGCCAGCAGCCAACCCGGGACAGGGGCTCGCTACGAGCAGTACTTC. Protein product: CASSQPGTGARYEQYF.

This chain links TRBV6-2 or TRBV6-3 with TRBJ2-7, with TRBD2 as a possible D gene (6 bases). From germline, CDR1 is MNHEY and CDR2 SVGEGT. This CDR3 has 14 residues. V was clipped by 5 bases and J by 1 base, with 12 bases between them. The CDR3 region has the DNA TGTGCCAGCAGTACACGGACTAAGTCCTACGAGCAGTACTTC. Translating it yields CASSTRTKSYEQYF.

The genes are TRBV7-2 and TRBJ1-6, with 11 bases matching TRBD1. Germline-derived CDR1 and CDR2 are SGHTA and FQGNSA. Trimming at V came to 5 bases and at J to 9 bases, leaving 6 bases not matched to a gene. This CDR3 region has 15 residues. The CDR3 region is CASSEGQGALSPLHF. The CDR3 DNA is TGTGCCAGCAGCGAAGGACAGGGGGCGCTTTCACCCCTCCACTTT.

This chain joins TRBV29-1 and TRBJ2-2; a possible D gene is TRBD2 (5 bases). This CDR3 contains 16 residues. Germline CDR1 reads SQVTM; CDR2 reads ANQGSEA. V lost 8 bases and J lost 0, with 19 bases in between. The CDR3 DNA reads TGCAGCATTACCGACGGGGAGACGGCGAACACCGGGGAGCTGTTTTTT. Translating it yields CSITDGETANTGELFF.

The genes are TRBV15 and TRBJ2-6; D ambiguous. From germline, CDR1 is LNHNV and CDR2 YYDKDF (reference sequence). Deletions cut 0 bases from V and 7 bases from J, with 10 bases between. This CDR3 is built from 15 residues. The CDR3: CATSREALPANVLTF. In DNA form, the CDR3 reads TGTGCCACCAGCAGAGAAGCCCTACCCGCCAACGTCCTGACTTTC.

The chain combines TRBV2 with TRBJ2-5; D unresolved. V was clipped by 7 bases and J by 4 bases, with 13 bases between them. The CDR3 is made up of 13 amino acids. The germline V gene has CDR1 SNHLY and CDR2 FYNNEI. CDR3 protein: CASTVSGRETQYF. CDR3 bases: TGTGCCAGCACCGTTTCGGGTAGAGAGACCCAGTACTTC. The full variable domain, with the rest looked up from reference TRBV2 and TRBJ2-5, is EPEVTQTPSHQVTQMGQEVILRCVPISNHLYFYWYRQILGQKVEFLVSFYNNEISEKSEIFDDQFSVERPDGSNFTLKIRSTKLEDSAMYFCASTVSGRETQYFGPGTRLLVL.

The CDR3 spells CASRNRGGNQPQHF. The CDR3 DNA is TGTGCCAGCAGAAACAGGGGGGGCAATCAGCCCCAGCATTTT. The V call is TRBV6-6, the J call TRBJ1-5, with 8 bases that match TRBD1. V was pared by 6 bases and J by 2 bases, with 3 bases of the junction left unmatched. Germline CDR1 MNHNY, CDR2 SVGAGI (reference sequence). This CDR3 comprises 14 residues.

This clone was seen just once. This chain connects TRBV27 to TRBJ1-2; perhaps TRBD1 as D (6 bases). Germline CDR1 MNHEY, CDR2 SMNVEV (reference sequence). This CDR3 region has 12 residues. Trimming removed 5 bases at V and 5 bases at J, with 9 bases between. DNA for the CDR3: TGTGCCAGCAGTGTTACAGGGTATGGCTACACCTTC. It specifies CASSVTGYGYTF.

The V gene is TRBV6-5, the J gene TRBJ1-1, with 8 bases aligning to TRBD1. V was pared by 5 bases and J by 4 bases, with 3 bases of the junction left unmatched. The CDR3 covers 13 residues. CDR1 and CDR2 from the germline V gene are MNHEY and SVGAGI. This CDR3 reads CASSPDRGTEAFF. The CDR3 DNA sequence: TGTGCCAGCAGTCCCGACAGGGGCACTGAAGCTTTCTTT.

Concerning this clone itself: Relative to the germline gene, one junction end is altered; a read error may explain this. The chain employs TRBV19 and TRBJ2-4, with 9 nucleotides matching TRBD1. This CDR3 contains 14 residues. Germline CDR1 reads LNHDA; CDR2 reads SQIVND (reference sequence). The CDR3, as DNA: TGTGCCAGTAGTCTACCGGGACAGGGTTCAACCCCGGGCTTC. Its protein product is CASSLPGQGSTPGF.

V and J are TRBV4-3 and TRBJ2-1; the match to TRBD2 covers 7 bases. This CDR3 is 16 amino acids long. The germline V gene has CDR1 LGHNA and CDR2 YSLEER. The ends lost 4 bases at V and 4 bases at J; junction bases unmatched: 10. The CDR3 loop reads CASSLMPGGSYNEQFF. The DNA for the CDR3 is TGCGCCAGCAGCCTAATGCCGGGGGGTTCTTACAATGAGCAGTTCTTC.

CDR3 coding DNA: TGCGCCAGCAGCTTCGGGGGGGCCGGCAATGAGCAGTTCTTC. It translates to CASSFGGAGNEQFF. The chain carries TRBV5-1 and TRBJ2-1, with 8 bases aligning to TRBD2. CDR3 length equals 14 residues. The V gene end was trimmed by 2 bases and the J gene end by 6 bases; junction bases not matched to a gene: 4. Germline V gives CDR1 SGHRS, CDR2 YFSETQ.

This clone has just one count. V gene TRBV27 combines with J gene TRBJ1-2, with TRBD1 identical over 11 bases. The CDR3 consists of 15 residues. Per the germline V gene, CDR1 is MNHEY and CDR2 is SMNVEV (reference sequence). J gave up 4 bases and V 7 bases, and 8 bases lay outside the gene matches. The CDR3 DNA is TGTGCCAGCAAGTCTCGGGACAGGGGGATCTATGGCTACACCTTC. As protein: CASKSRDRGIYGYTF.

CDR3 DNA sequence: TGTGCCAGCAGTCGGACTCTCAATGAGCAGTTCTTC. As protein: CASSRTLNEQFF. The rearrangement links TRBV3-1 (or the pseudogene TRBV3-2) to TRBJ2-1; perhaps TRBD2 as D (5 bases). Germline CDR1 LGHDT, CDR2 YNNKEL (reference sequence). The CDR3 loop spans 12 amino acids. Trimming pared 6 bases from V and 6 bases from J, leaving 9 bases between.

The CDR3 coding sequence is TGTGCCAGCAGCGTACAATCGGGCTCTGGAAACACCATATATTTT. Translated: CASSVQSGSGNTIYF. The chain links TRBV9 to TRBJ1-3, with D unresolved. Germline V CDR1 and CDR2: SGDLS, YYNGEE. V lost 1 base, J lost 0 bases, and 8 bases lay in between. This CDR3 is built from 15 residues.

The CDR3 DNA reads TGTGCCAGCAGCTTATCGGTGTCGGGACAGGGGTTCTACGAGCAGTACTTC. Translating it yields CASSLSVSGQGFYEQYF. The chain has TRBV7-9 and TRBJ2-7, with TRBD1 matching 10 bases. This CDR3 is 17 amino acids long. Trimming cost V 2 bases and J 3 bases; bases outside gene matches: 10. Germline CDR1 SEHNR, CDR2 FQNEAQ (reference sequence).

The J gene is TRBJ2-3, the V gene TRBV24-1; D gene unclear. From germline, CDR1 is KGHDR and CDR2 SFDVKD. The CDR3 totals 13 residues. Trimming took off 3 bases at V and 3 bases at J, with 6 bases between the two ends. The CDR3 here is CATSDPPTDTQYF. DNA of the CDR3: TGTGCCACCAGTGATCCTCCTACAGATACGCAGTATTTT.

This clone has only one observation. This sequence joins TRBV29-1 and TRBJ1-2; D might be TRBD1 (5 bases). The V end was cut by 3 bases, the J end by 0 bases, with 14 bases between. The CDR3 is 15 residues long. From germline, CDR1 is SQVTM and CDR2 ANQGSEA. The CDR3 reads CSVDPDRLPNYGYTF. The CDR3 DNA follows: TGCAGCGTTGATCCCGACAGACTTCCTAACTATGGCTACACCTTC.